This TCR beta chain was identified in a study of cytomegalovirus exposure and HLA in healthy donors. The CDR3 extends over 15 amino acids. Germline-derived CDR1 and CDR2 are MNHEY and SVGAGI. V lost 0 bases, J lost 7 bases, and 4 bases stayed unmatched. PCR used 60 Vbeta primers and 13 Jbeta primers. Sequencing was performed with immunoSEQ multiplex PCR; in TCRdb, only in-frame clones are kept and a portion is missing. This table holds under 200,000 clones, more than 60% found once. Source material: PBMCs. The chain uses TRBV6-5 and TRBJ1-5; 9 bases agree with TRBD1. The receptor was derived from a female donor in good health and CMV-seronegative. The CDR3 DNA reads as TGTGCCAGCAGTTACTCACAGGGGGCTGGGCAGCCCCAGCATTTT. This sequence encodes CASSYSQGAGQPQHF.